The 9 T cell receptor beta chains in this list originate from one sample, sequenced in a study of cytomegalovirus exposure and HLA in healthy donors (dated 2017 in TCRdb). To prepare the library, the immunoSEQ multiplex PCR assay was applied. In TCRdb, the immuneACCESS table is reduced to in-frame sequences with V and J assigned. These tables do not hold every clone; where another copy was compared, an unresolved V gene accounts for under half, and the others remain unexplained. The sample table records around 140,000 clones; approximately 92% of these occur just once. The ten largest clones capture 0.95% to 1.5% of the sample. The sequenced material came from PBMCs. Receptors were obtained from a woman between 18 and 29 years old in good health and CMV-seronegative.

This clone was found many times. The chain is built from TRBV6-1 and TRBJ1-1, with D possibly TRBD1 on 6 matching bases. The CDR3 has 13 amino acids. The V end lost 9 bases, the J end lost 1 base, and 12 bases lay between the germline ends. CDR1 and CDR2 from the germline V gene are MNHNS and SASEGT. CDR3 DNA sequence: TGTGCCAGTCAGAGGGGGGGGAACACTGAAGCTTTCTTT. Amino acid sequence: CASQRGGNTEAFF.

This clone was found a few times. The J gene is TRBJ1-2, the V gene TRBV19; 8 nucleotides match TRBD1. This CDR3 comprises 13 residues. Germline assignment: CDR1 LNHDA and CDR2 SQIVND (reference sequence). The ends lost 4 bases at V and 4 bases at J; junction bases unmatched: 2. The CDR3 bases are TGTGCCAGTAGTACCCAGGGGGCCTATGGCTACACCTTC. This gives the protein CASSTQGAYGYTF.

The chain recombines TRBV7-9 with TRBJ2-1, with 12 bases identical to TRBD2. J was trimmed by 7 bases and V by 2 bases; bases with no gene match: 6. CDR3 length: 16 amino acids. The germline V gene has CDR1 SEHNR and CDR2 FQNEAQ (reference sequence). The CDR3 protein is CASSLSSSGGANEQFF. In nucleotides, the CDR3 is TGTGCCAGCAGCTTATCCTCTAGCGGGGGGGCGAATGAGCAGTTCTTC.

This clone was found a few times. The gene calls are TRBV14 and TRBJ2-1; D gene uncertain. V lost 0 bases and J lost 6, with 12 bases in between. CDR3 size: 15 residues. Per the germline V gene, CDR1 is SGHDN and CDR2 is FVKESK. CDR3 coding DNA: TGTGCCAGCAGCCAAGAACCGGGTATGTTCAATGAGCAGTTCTTC. It codes for CASSQEPGMFNEQFF.

The chain is built from TRBV19 and TRBJ1-6, with TRBD1 identical over 9 bases. Germline V gene lookup returns CDR1 LNHDA and CDR2 SQIVND (reference sequence). V shed 6 bases, J shed 9 bases, and the junction held 12 bases outside the gene matches. The CDR3 contains 16 residues. CDR3 protein: CASRTSRDRVGSPLHF. The CDR3 coding sequence is TGTGCCAGTAGAACGTCCCGGGACAGGGTCGGTTCACCCCTCCACTTT. Variable domain in full (rest from reference TRBV19 and TRBJ1-6): DGGITQSPKYLFRKEGQNVTLSCEQNLNHDAMYWYRQDPGQGLRLIYYSQIVNDFQKGDIAEGYSVSREKKESFPLTVTSAQKNPTAFYLCASRTSRDRVGSPLHFGNGTRLTVT.

This chain uses TRBV15 with TRBJ2-5; D possibly corresponds to TRBD2 (5 bases). This CDR3 is built from 16 residues. From germline, CDR1 is LNHNV and CDR2 YYDKDF (reference sequence). V was pared by 0 bases and J by 2 bases, with 13 bases between. The CDR3 sequence: CATSRDLRTWQETQYF. In DNA, the CDR3 is TGTGCCACCAGCAGAGATTTAAGGACTTGGCAAGAGACCCAGTACTTC.

The chain employs TRBV4-2 and TRBJ1-5; no definite D call. Trimming pared 0 bases from V and 5 bases from J, leaving 5 bases between. The germline V gene has CDR1 LGHNA and CDR2 YNFKEQ. The CDR3 sequence is 13 residues long. The CDR3 DNA reads as TGTGCCAGCAGCCAAGATCTAGATCAGCCCCAGCATTTT. Protein sequence: CASSQDLDQPQHF.

The CDR3 coding sequence is TGTGCCAGCAGGACAGGGGGGAATAGCAATCAGCCCCAGCATTTT. Translating gives CASRTGGNSNQPQHF. V usage is TRBV2 and J usage is TRBJ1-5, with 9 nucleotides matching TRBD1. Germline V gene sequence: CDR1 SNHLY, CDR2 FYNNEI. The CDR3 covers 15 residues. Unmatched junction bases numbered 3, after V lost 6 bases and J lost 0 bases.

This clone was counted a single time. The CDR3 coding sequence is TGTGCCAGCAGCTTAGGGTGGGGGGTCGACTATGGCTACACCTTC. It yields the protein CASSLGWGVDYGYTF. The chain carries TRBV7-8 and TRBJ1-2; possible D gene TRBD1, 5 bases. This CDR3 has 15 residues. The V gene lost 1 base and the J gene lost 3 bases, with 12 bases spanning the gap. CDR1 and CDR2 (germline): SGHVS, FQNEAQ.